These 21 T cell receptor beta chains originate from one sample sequenced in a study of blood T cells in healthy people across ages. The second PCR ran roughly 6 to 12 cycles with a sample-barcoded 5' primer and J-beta primers. TCRdb re-called the 5' RACE reads through MiXCR, storing one row per CDR3 protein. The sample holds around 800,000 distinct CDR3 sequences; roughly 60% are singletons and the top ten take around a quarter. Sequencing was carried out using blood. These receptors all come from a man aged 30-40 years in good health.

CDR3 sequence (DNA): TGTGCCATCAGTGACCGACTAGCGGGGAACGAGCAGTTCTTC. It yields the protein CAISDRLAGNEQFF. J is TRBJ2-1 and V is TRBV10-3; 11 positions agree with TRBD2. Germline V CDR1 and CDR2: ENHRY, SYGVKD. The CDR3 contains 14 residues. With V trimmed by 3 bases and J by 10 bases, 5 bases remained unmatched.

CDR3 DNA sequence: TGTGCCAGCAGCCACAGTTCAGATACGCAGTATTTT. It encodes CASSHSSDTQYF. The V gene is TRBV9, the J gene TRBJ2-3; D is uncertain. Trimming shortened V by 4 bases and J by 4 bases, and 7 bases separated the two germline ends. Germline V lookup: CDR1 SGDLS, CDR2 YYNGEE. The length of the CDR3 is 12 residues.

This chain uses TRBV29-1 with TRBJ2-2; D is ambiguous. From germline, CDR1 is SQVTM and CDR2 ANQGSEA. The CDR3 sequence is 13 residues long. Trimming took off 0 bases at V and 6 bases at J, with 8 bases between the two ends. CDR3 residues: CSVEEKTSGELFF. Here the CDR3 DNA reads TGCAGCGTTGAAGAAAAGACATCCGGGGAGCTGTTTTTT.

The sample holds a few counts of this clonotype. The chain couples TRBV7-9 to TRBJ1-2; 9 bases are a match to TRBD1. Germline V gives CDR1 SEHNR, CDR2 FQNEAQ (reference sequence). This CDR3 region has 14 residues. After removal of 5 bases from V and 6 bases from J, the junction contained 7 bases not matched to a gene. The CDR3 coding sequence is TGTGCCAGCAGCAACTGGGACAGGGAAAATGGCTACACCTTC. This gives the protein CASSNWDRENGYTF.

The chain is built from TRBV20-1 and TRBJ1-5; D not certain. V gave up 6 bases and J gave up 2 bases, with 11 bases separating them. Germline V gene sequence: CDR1 DFQATT, CDR2 SNEGSKA (reference sequence). This CDR3 is 13 amino acids long. The CDR3 spells CSAPAAGNQPQHF. The CDR3 nucleotides are TGCAGTGCGCCCGCGGCCGGCAATCAGCCCCAGCATTTT.

The V and J genes are TRBV9 and TRBJ2-1; the D call may be TRBD1 or TRBD2 (5 bases each). Trimming stripped 1 base from V and 5 bases from J, with 13 bases between. The CDR3 spans 15 residues. Germline CDR1 and CDR2: SGDLS and YYNGEE. CDR3 nucleotides: TGTGCCAGCAGCGTAACGGCACGGGGCCACAATGAGCAGTTCTTC. Encoded protein: CASSVTARGHNEQFF. The full variable domain, in which reference TRBV9 and TRBJ2-1 provide the parts outside the CDR3, is DSGVTQTPKHLITATGQRVTLRCSPRSGDLSVYWYQQSLDQGLQFLIQYYNGEERAKGNILERFSAQQFPDLHSELNLSSLELGDSALYFCASSVTARGHNEQFFGPGTRLTVL.

This clonotype was counted between two and nine times. The V call is TRBV20-1, the J call TRBJ2-7; 14 bases match TRBD2. The V gene end was trimmed by 4 bases and the J gene end by 4 bases; junction bases not matched to a gene: 9. This CDR3 has 16 amino acids. Germline V gene data show CDR1 as DFQATT and CDR2 as SNEGSKA (reference sequence). The CDR3 is CSATTGLAGGPYEQYF. In DNA, the CDR3 is TGCAGTGCTACAACAGGACTAGCGGGGGGCCCATACGAGCAGTACTTC.

This chain links TRBV11-2 with TRBJ2-1; D call uncertain. The CDR3 totals 15 residues. Per the germline V gene, CDR1 is SGHAT and CDR2 is FQNNGV. The V end lost 4 bases, the J end lost 4 bases, and 14 bases lay between the germline ends. CDR3 amino acids: CASSSWKGQYNEQFF. The CDR3 nucleotides read TGTGCCAGCAGCTCTTGGAAGGGCCAGTACAATGAGCAGTTCTTC. Full variable domain (rest looked up from reference TRBV11-2 and TRBJ2-1): EAGVAQSPRYKIIEKRQSVAFWCNPISGHATLYWYQQILGQGPKLLIQFQNNGVVDDSQLPKDRFSAERLKGVDSTLKIQPAKLEDSAVYLCASSSWKGQYNEQFFGPGTRLTVL.

J is TRBJ2-3 and V is TRBV20-1, with 7 bases that match TRBD2. The CDR3 is made up of 15 amino acids. The trim removed 5 bases at V and 2 bases at J, leaving 10 bases unmatched. Germline V gene lookup returns CDR1 DFQATT and CDR2 SNEGSKA (reference sequence). DNA for the CDR3: TGCAGTGCTTCCCCTTCGGGACTACCCACAGATACGCAGTATTTT. It codes for CSASPSGLPTDTQYF.

The chain couples TRBV14 to TRBJ2-7; tentatively, D is TRBD1 (6 bases). The CDR3 consists of 13 residues. The V end lost 9 bases, the J end lost 0 bases, and 12 bases lay between the germline ends. CDR1 SGHDN and CDR2 FVKESK come from the germline V gene. CDR3: CARTGRSSYEQYF. Written as DNA, the CDR3 is TGTGCCAGGACAGGCAGGAGCTCCTACGAGCAGTACTTC. Filled out from reference TRBV14 and TRBJ2-7, the complete variable domain reads EAGVTQFPSHSVIEKGQTVTLRCDPISGHDNLYWYRRVMGKEIKFLLHFVKESKQDESGMPNNRFLAERTGGTYSTLKVQPAELEDSGVYFCARTGRSSYEQYFGPGTRLTVT.

This clonotype was counted a few times. The gene calls are TRBV7-2 and TRBJ2-3; 11 bases line up with TRBD1. This CDR3 is built from 16 residues. The trim removed 3 bases at V and 2 bases at J, leaving 4 bases unmatched. Germline-derived CDR1 and CDR2 are SGHTA and FQGNSA. CDR3 sequence: CASSFGTGGYTDTQYF. The CDR3 coding sequence is TGTGCCAGCAGCTTTGGGACAGGGGGATACACAGATACGCAGTATTTT.

This chain connects TRBV9 to TRBJ2-1; TRBD2 agrees at 12 bases. CDR1 and CDR2 from the germline V gene are SGDLS and YYNGEE. The CDR3 runs 16 residues. The trim removed 2 bases at V and 8 bases at J, leaving 8 bases unmatched. CDR3 DNA: TGTGCCAGCAGCGTGAGGACTAGCGGGGTCGGCGATGAGCAGTTCTTC. It specifies CASSVRTSGVGDEQFF.

The gene calls are TRBV20-1 and TRBJ1-2, with 8 bases identical to TRBD1. V trimming: 0 bases; J trimming: 4 bases; junction bases outside the gene matches: 4. Germline V gives CDR1 DFQATT, CDR2 SNEGSKA (reference sequence). CDR3 length: 14 residues. CDR3 bases: TGCAGTGCTAGAGATCAGGGGGCTATCTATGGCTACACCTTC. Its translation: CSARDQGAIYGYTF.

V is TRBV6-5 and J is TRBJ2-1, with 7 nucleotides matching TRBD2. Germline loops: CDR1 MNHEY, CDR2 SVGAGI. The ends lost 0 bases at V and 6 bases at J; junction bases unmatched: 14. The CDR3 spans 18 residues. The CDR3 region is CASSYSWLAASSGNEQFF. The DNA of the CDR3 is TGTGCCAGCAGTTACTCGTGGCTAGCGGCCTCCTCTGGCAATGAGCAGTTCTTC.

The CDR3 loop reads CASSEARQGVYEQYF. The CDR3 coding sequence is TGTGCCAGCAGTGAAGCTCGGCAGGGTGTCTACGAGCAGTACTTC. The chain recombines TRBV6-1 with TRBJ2-7; D might be TRBD1 (5 bases). V was shortened by 0 bases and J by 3 bases, with 12 bases between the two germline ends. This CDR3 has 15 residues. Germline assignment: CDR1 MNHNS and CDR2 SASEGT.

This chain uses TRBV6-6 with TRBJ2-7; 8 nucleotides align to TRBD1. The DNA end is a closer match to TRBJ2-4, so the J assignment may be wrong. This CDR3 comprises 15 residues. Germline lookup yields CDR1 MNHNY and CDR2 SVGAGI (reference sequence). CDR3 sequence: CASSPQGQGKNIQYF. CDR3 bases: TGTGCCAGCAGTCCGCAAGGACAGGGAAAAAACATTCAGTACTTC.

J is TRBJ1-2 and V is TRBV4-2; D is perhaps TRBD1 (6 bases). V shed 4 bases and J shed 3 bases, with 21 bases lying between them. Looked up from germline, CDR1 is LGHNA and CDR2 is YNFKEQ. CDR3 length: 17 residues. For the CDR3, the DNA is TGTGCCAGCAGCCTCCCCCGGGCGGGGGCCGAGGACTATGGCTACACCTTC. Translated: CASSLPRAGAEDYGYTF.

The chain uses TRBV6-5 and TRBJ2-3, with TRBD2 as a possible D gene (6 bases). The germline gives CDR1 MNHEY, CDR2 SVGAGI. Trimming pared 0 bases from V and 4 bases from J, leaving 14 bases between. The CDR3 runs to 16 residues. CDR3 protein: CASSYSRWPGADTQYF. The CDR3 DNA reads as TGTGCCAGCAGTTACTCTAGGTGGCCGGGGGCAGATACGCAGTATTTT.

This clonotype turned up a few times. This chain joins TRBV3-1 and TRBJ2-5; tentatively, D is TRBD1 (6 bases). Deletions cut 3 bases from V and 0 bases from J, with 17 bases between. CDR3 length: 17 residues. In germline, CDR1 is LGHDT, CDR2 YNNKEL (reference sequence). The CDR3 sequence is CASSQTRDTRYQETQYF. In DNA form, the CDR3 reads TGTGCCAGCAGCCAGACCCGGGACACCCGGTACCAAGAGACCCAGTACTTC.

The genes are TRBV7-2 and TRBJ2-5; the match to TRBD1 covers 11 bases. TRBJ2-7 matches the DNA end more closely, so the J call is doubtful. There are 16 residues in the CDR3. The germline gives CDR1 SGHTA, CDR2 FQGNSA. CDR3 sequence (DNA): TGTGCCAGCAGCCCACAAGGACAGGGGGCATCGCACGAGCAGTACTTC. The encoded protein is CASSPQGQGASHEQYF.

This clonotype is a singleton in its sample. The chain is built from TRBV28 and TRBJ2-3; 7 bases are shared with TRBD1. The CDR3 length is 13 residues. CDR1 is MDHEN and CDR2 is SYDVKM in the germline V gene. After removal of 8 bases from V and 5 bases from J, the junction contained 7 bases not matched to a gene. CDR3 protein: CASQTGERDTQYF. The DNA of the CDR3 is TGTGCCAGCCAAACAGGGGAGCGAGATACGCAGTATTTT.